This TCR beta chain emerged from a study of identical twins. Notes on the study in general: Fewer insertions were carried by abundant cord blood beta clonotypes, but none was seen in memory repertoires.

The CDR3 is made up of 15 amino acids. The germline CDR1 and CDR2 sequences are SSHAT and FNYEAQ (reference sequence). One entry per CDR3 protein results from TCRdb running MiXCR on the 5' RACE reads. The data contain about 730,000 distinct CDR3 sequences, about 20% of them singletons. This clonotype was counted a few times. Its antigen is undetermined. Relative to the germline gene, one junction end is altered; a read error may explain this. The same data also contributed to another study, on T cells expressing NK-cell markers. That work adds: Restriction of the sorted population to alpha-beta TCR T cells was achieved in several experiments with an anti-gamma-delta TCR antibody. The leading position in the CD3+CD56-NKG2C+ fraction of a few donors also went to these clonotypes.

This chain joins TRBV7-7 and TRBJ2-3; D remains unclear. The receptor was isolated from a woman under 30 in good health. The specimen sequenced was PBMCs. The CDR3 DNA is TGTGCTAGCAGCTCCCATCTAGAGGGCACAGATACGCAGTATTTT. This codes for CASSSHLEGTDTQYF.